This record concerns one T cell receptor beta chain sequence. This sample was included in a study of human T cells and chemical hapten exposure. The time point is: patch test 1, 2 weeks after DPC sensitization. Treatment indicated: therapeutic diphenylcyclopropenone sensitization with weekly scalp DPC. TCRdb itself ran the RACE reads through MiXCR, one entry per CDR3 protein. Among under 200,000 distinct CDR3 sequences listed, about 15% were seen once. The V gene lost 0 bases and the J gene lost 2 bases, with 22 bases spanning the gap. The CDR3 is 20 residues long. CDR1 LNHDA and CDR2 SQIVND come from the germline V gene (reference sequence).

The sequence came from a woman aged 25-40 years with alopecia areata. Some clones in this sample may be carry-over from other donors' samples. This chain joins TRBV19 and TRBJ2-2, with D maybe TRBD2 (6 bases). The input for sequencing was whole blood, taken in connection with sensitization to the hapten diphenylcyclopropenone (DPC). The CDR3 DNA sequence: TGTGCCAGTAGTATAGACCCCTTGACGGGCATGCGGGGAAACACCGGGGAGCTGTTTTTT. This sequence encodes CASSIDPLTGMRGNTGELFF.